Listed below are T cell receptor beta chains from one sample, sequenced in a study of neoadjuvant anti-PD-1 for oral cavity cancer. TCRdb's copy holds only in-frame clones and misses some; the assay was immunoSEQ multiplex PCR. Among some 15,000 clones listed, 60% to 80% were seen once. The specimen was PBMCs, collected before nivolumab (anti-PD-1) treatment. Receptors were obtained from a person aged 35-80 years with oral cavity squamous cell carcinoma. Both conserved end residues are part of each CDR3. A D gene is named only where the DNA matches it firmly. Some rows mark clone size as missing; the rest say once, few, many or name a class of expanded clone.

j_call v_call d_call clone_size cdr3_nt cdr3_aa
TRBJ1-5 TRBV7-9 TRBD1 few TGTGCCAGCAGCTTATCCGCGACAGGGGACGCTCAGCCCCAGCATTTT CASSLSATGDAQPQHF
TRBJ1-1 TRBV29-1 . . TGCAGCGTGGGGGACAAGCCGAACACTGAAGCTTTCTTT CSVGDKPNTEAFF
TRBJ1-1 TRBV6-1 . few TGTGCCAGCAGTGAAGCGGGTGAAGAAGCTTTCTTT CASSEAGEEAFF
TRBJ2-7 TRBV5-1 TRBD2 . TGCGCCAGCAGCTGGACTAGCGGGAGGGCGTCCTACGAGCAGTACTTC CASSWTSGRASYEQYF
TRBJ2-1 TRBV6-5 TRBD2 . TGTGCCACCCGGGCGGGGGAGCGGTACAATGAGCAGTTCTTC CATRAGERYNEQFF
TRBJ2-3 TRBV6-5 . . TGTGCCAGCAGACCCCACTCAGCTAGCACAGATACGCAGTATTTT CASRPHSASTDTQYF
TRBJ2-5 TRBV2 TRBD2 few TGTGCCAGCATGCCTCTAGCGGGAGGAGGAGAGACCCAGTACTTC CASMPLAGGGETQYF
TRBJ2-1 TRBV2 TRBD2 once TGTGCCAGCAGTGGCGGGAGTTCCTACAATGAGCAGTTCTTC CASSGGSSYNEQFF
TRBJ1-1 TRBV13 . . TGTGCCAGCAGCTTAGGTGGGACTATCTCAGCTTTCTTT CASSLGGTISAFF
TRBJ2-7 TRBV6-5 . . TGTGCCAGCAGACCAGGAGGGGGGGCCGAGCAGTACTTC CASRPGGGAEQYF
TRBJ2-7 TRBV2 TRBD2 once TGTGCCAGCACACCCCTAGCGGGAGGGACCTACGAGCAGTACTTC CASTPLAGGTYEQYF
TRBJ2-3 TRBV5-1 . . TGCGCCAGCAGCTTGGTAGGAGACCGCACAGATACGCAGTATTTT CASSLVGDRTDTQYF
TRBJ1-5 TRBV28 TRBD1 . TGTGCCAGCAGTTCAGAGGGGGCAGATCAGCCCCAGCATTTT CASSSEGADQPQHF
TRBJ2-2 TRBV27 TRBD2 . TGTGCCAGCAGTTGGCGGGAGGTCGGGGAGCTGTTTTTT CASSWREVGELFF
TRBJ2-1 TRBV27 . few TGTGCCAGCAGTCTCCTGGGGGAGTTCGACAATGAGCAGTTCTTC CASSLLGEFDNEQFF
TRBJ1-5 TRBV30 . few TGTGCCTGGAGTGGGGGAAGCAATCAGCCCCAGCATTTT CAWSGGSNQPQHF
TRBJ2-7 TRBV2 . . TGTGCCAGCACGGTCGCTGACTCCTACGAGCAGTACTTC CASTVADSYEQYF
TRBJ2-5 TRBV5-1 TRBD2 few TGCGCCAGCAGGTTCCCTAGCGGGAGTGAGACCCAGTACTTC CASRFPSGSETQYF
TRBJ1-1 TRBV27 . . TGTGCCAGCAGTCCCCTAGGGCTCAACACTGAAGCTTTCTTT CASSPLGLNTEAFF
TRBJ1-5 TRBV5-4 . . TGTGCCAGCAGCTTGAAAGGGGGACGGGATGGAGATCAGCCCCAGCATTTT CASSLKGGRDGDQPQHF
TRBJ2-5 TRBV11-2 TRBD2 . TGTGCCAGCAGGACTAGCGGGTTCCAAGAGACCCAGTACTTC CASRTSGFQETQYF
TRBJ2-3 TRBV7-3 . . TGTGCCAGCAGCTTATCTCGGACCCCCACAGATACGCAGTATTTT CASSLSRTPTDTQYF
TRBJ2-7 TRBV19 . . TGTGCCAGTAGTATCGGGCAGCCCTACGAGCAGTACTTC CASSIGQPYEQYF
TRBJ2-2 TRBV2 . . TGTGCCAGCAGTGAACCGGGTGTTGGGGAGCTGTTTTTT CASSEPGVGELFF
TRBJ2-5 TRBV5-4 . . TGTGCCGGTCGGGGGCAGAACCAAGAGACCCAGTACTTC CAGRGQNQETQYF
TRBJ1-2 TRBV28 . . TGTGCCAGCAGTTTTCTCTTTTCCCGGGGTTTCTATGGCTACACCTTC CASSFLFSRGFYGYTF
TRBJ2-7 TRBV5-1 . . TGCGCCAGCAGCTTGGGGAACGAGCAGTACTTC CASSLGNEQYF
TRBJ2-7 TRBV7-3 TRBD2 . TGTGCCAGCAGCTTGGAGGGAGGGCCGTACGAGCAGTACTTC CASSLEGGPYEQYF
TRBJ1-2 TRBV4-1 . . TGCGCCAGCAGCAGTGTAGTCCGAAAGACCTATGGCTACACCTTC CASSSVVRKTYGYTF
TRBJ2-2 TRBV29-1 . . TGCAGCGTTGAAGGATCGAACACCGGGGAGCTGTTTTTT CSVEGSNTGELFF
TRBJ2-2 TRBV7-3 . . TGTGCCAGCAGCTTAACACCCGCCTTCGGGGAGCTGTTTTTT CASSLTPAFGELFF
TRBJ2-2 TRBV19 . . TGTGCCAGTAGTATTTGGACGCTAGATTTCACCGGGGAGCTGTTTTTT CASSIWTLDFTGELFF
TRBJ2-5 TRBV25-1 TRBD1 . TGTGCCAGCAGTGACCCCCCTCACAGGGGGCGCCAAGAGACCCAGTACTTC CASSDPPHRGRQETQYF
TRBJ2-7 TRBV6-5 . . TGTGCCAGCAGTTACTCGACCGACTCAGCCTACGAGCAGTACTTC CASSYSTDSAYEQYF
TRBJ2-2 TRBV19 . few TGTGCCAGTGGGCCGTTTCGGGACACCGGGGAGCTGTTTTTT CASGPFRDTGELFF
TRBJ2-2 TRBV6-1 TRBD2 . TGTGCCAGCAGTGAAGGGTTAGCGGGAGGGACCGGGGAGCTGTTTTTT CASSEGLAGGTGELFF
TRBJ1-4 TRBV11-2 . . TGTGCCAGCAGCTCCCGGGTGAATGAAAAACTGTTTTTT CASSSRVNEKLFF
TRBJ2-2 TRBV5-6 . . TGTGCCAGCAGCTTGTATGGGTCGGCCGGGGAGCTGTTTTTT CASSLYGSAGELFF
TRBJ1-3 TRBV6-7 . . TGTGCCAGCAGTTTCCCCCTAGGGGGGGGCCTCCCTGGAAACACCATATATTTT CASSFPLGGGLPGNTIYF
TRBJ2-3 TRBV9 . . TGTGCCAGCAGCGTAGATGGGCTAGGGGACACAGATACGCAGTATTTT CASSVDGLGDTDTQYF
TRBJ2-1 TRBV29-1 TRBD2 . TGCAGCGTTAATCCAGCGGGAGGTCCGGGGCAGTTCTTC CSVNPAGGPGQFF
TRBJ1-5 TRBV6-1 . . TGTGCCAGCAGTGAAGTAAGACAGCCCGCTTATCAGCCCCAGCATTTT CASSEVRQPAYQPQHF
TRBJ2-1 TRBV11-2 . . TGTGCCAGCAGCTTAATGGCGGTCCGGGCCCCCTACAATGAGCAGTTCTTC CASSLMAVRAPYNEQFF
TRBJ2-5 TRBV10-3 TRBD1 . TGTGCCATCAGTACCGGGACAGAGAACCAAGAGACCCAGTACTTC CAISTGTENQETQYF
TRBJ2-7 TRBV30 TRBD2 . TGTGCCCGGGATTCGGGGGGCTACGAGCAGTACTTC CARDSGGYEQYF
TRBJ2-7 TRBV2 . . TGTGCCAGCAGTGACGGGGTAGCAGGCTACGAGCAGTACTTC CASSDGVAGYEQYF
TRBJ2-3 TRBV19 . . TGTGCCAGTAGTTTCGACTGGGCTAGCACAGATACGCAGTATTTT CASSFDWASTDTQYF
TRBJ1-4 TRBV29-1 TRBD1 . TGCAGCGGAACAGGGGGCACAACTAATGAAAAACTGTTTTTT CSGTGGTTNEKLFF
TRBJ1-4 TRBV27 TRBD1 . TGTGCCAGCAGTTTAACGCCCCCAGGGGGAGTAAATGAAAAACTGTTTTTT CASSLTPPGGVNEKLFF